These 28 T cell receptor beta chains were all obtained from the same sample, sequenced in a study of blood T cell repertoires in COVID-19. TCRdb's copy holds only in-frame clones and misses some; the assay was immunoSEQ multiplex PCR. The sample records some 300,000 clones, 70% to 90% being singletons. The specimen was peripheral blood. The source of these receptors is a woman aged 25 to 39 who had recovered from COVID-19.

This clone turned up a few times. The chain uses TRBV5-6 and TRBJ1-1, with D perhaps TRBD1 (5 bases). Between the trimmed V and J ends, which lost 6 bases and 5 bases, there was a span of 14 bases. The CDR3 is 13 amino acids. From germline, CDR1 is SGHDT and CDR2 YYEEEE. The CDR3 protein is CASTWGGWTEAFF. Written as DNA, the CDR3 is TGTGCCAGCACCTGGGGGGGATGGACTGAAGCTTTCTTT.

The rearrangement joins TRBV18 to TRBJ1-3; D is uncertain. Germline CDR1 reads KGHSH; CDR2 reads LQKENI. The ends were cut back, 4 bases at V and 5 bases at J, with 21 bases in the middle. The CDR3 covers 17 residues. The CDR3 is CASSRPLGGPGRNTIYF. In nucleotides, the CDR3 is TGTGCCAGCTCACGGCCGCTTGGAGGCCCCGGGAGAAACACCATATATTTT.

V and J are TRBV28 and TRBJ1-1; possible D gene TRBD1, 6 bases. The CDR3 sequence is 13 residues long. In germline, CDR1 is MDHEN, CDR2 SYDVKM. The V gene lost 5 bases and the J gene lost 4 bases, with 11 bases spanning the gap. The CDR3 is CASSPQGITEAFF. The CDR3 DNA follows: TGTGCCAGCAGTCCACAGGGTATCACTGAAGCTTTCTTT. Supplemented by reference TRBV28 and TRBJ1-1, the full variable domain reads DVKVTQSSRYLVKRTGEKVFLECVQDMDHENMFWYRQDPGLGLRLIYFSYDVKMKEKGDIPEGYSVSREKKERFSLILESASTNQTSMYLCASSPQGITEAFFGQGTRLTVV.

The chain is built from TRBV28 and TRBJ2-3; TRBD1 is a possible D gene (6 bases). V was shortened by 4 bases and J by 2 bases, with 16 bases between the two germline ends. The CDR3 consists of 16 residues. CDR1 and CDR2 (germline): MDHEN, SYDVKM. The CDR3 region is CASSSTQGRNTDTQYF. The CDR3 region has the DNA TGTGCCAGCAGTTCGACACAGGGAAGGAACACAGATACGCAGTATTTT.

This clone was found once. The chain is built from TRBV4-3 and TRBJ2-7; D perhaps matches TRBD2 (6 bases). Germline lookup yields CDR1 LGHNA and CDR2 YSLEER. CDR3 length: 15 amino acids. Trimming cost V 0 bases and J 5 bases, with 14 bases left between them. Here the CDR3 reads CASSQDERRGHEQYF. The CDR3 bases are TGCGCCAGCAGCCAAGATGAACGGAGGGGACACGAGCAGTACTTC.

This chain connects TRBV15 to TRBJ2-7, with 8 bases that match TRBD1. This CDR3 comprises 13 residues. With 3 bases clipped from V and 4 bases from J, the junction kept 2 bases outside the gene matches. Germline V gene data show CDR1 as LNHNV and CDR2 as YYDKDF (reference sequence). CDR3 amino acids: CATSRGDRYEQYF. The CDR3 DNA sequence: TGTGCCACCAGCAGGGGGGACAGGTACGAGCAGTACTTC.

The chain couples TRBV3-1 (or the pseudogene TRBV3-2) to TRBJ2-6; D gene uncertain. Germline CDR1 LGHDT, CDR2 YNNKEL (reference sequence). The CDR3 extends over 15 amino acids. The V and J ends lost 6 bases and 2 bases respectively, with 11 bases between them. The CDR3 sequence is CASRWSLAGANVLTF. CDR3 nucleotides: TGTGCCAGCAGGTGGTCGCTAGCTGGGGCCAACGTCCTGACTTTC.

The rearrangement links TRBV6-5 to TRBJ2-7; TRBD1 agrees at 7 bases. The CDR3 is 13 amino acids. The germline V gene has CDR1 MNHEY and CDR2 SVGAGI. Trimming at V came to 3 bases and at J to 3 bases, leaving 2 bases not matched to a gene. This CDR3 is CASSYGTDYEQYF. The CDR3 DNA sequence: TGTGCCAGCAGTTATGGGACAGACTACGAGCAGTACTTC.

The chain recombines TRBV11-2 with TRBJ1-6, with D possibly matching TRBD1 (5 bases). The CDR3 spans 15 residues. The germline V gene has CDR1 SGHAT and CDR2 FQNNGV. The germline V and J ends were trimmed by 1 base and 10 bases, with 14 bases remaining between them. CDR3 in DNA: TGTGCCAGCAGCTTAGCGAGGCAGGGTTGGTCACCCCTCCACTTT. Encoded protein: CASSLARQGWSPLHF.

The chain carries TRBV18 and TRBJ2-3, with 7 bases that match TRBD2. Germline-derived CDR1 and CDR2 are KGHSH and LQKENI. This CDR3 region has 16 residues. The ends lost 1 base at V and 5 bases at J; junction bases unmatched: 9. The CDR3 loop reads CASSPQLFGEGDTQYF. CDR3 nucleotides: TGTGCCAGCTCACCACAGCTATTCGGGGAGGGAGATACGCAGTATTTT.

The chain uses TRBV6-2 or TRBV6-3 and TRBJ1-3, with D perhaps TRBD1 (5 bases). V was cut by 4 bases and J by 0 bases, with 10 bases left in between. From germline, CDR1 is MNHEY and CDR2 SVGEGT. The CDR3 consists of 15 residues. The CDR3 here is CASSFGTHSGNTIYF. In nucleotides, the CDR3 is TGTGCCAGCAGTTTCGGGACTCACTCTGGAAACACCATATATTTT.

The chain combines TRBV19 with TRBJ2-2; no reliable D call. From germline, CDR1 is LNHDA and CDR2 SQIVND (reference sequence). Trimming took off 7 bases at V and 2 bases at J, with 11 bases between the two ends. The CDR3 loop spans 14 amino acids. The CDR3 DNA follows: TGTGCCAGTATCCCCAGATACAACACCGGGGAGCTGTTTTTT. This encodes CASIPRYNTGELFF.

CDR3 residues: CASRHGGDYGYTF. CDR3 coding DNA: TGTGCCAGCAGACACGGGGGAGACTATGGCTACACCTTC. The chain uses TRBV7-9 and TRBJ1-2; D possibly corresponds to TRBD1 (5 bases). The CDR3 is made up of 13 amino acids. CDR1 and CDR2 from the germline V gene are SEHNR and FQNEAQ (reference sequence). Between the trimmed V and J ends, which lost 6 bases and 3 bases, there was a span of 11 bases.

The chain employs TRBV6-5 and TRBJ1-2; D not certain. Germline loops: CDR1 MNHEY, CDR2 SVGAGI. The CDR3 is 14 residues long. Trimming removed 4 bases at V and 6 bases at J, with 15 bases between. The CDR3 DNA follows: TGTGCCAGCAGTTCCGTTTTGGCGGGAAATGGCTACACCTTC. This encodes CASSSVLAGNGYTF.

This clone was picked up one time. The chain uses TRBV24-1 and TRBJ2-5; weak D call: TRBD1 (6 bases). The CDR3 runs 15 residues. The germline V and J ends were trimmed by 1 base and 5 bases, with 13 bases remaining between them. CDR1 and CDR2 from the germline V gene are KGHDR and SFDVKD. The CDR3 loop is CATSDFKGVYETQYF. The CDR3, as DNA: TGTGCCACCAGTGATTTTAAGGGGGTTTACGAGACCCAGTACTTC.

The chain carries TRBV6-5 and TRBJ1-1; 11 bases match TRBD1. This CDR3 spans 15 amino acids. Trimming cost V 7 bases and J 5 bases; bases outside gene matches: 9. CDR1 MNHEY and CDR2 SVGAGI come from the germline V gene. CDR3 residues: CASNPDRGPGTEAFF. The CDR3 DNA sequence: TGTGCCAGCAACCCGGACAGGGGGCCGGGTACTGAAGCTTTCTTT.

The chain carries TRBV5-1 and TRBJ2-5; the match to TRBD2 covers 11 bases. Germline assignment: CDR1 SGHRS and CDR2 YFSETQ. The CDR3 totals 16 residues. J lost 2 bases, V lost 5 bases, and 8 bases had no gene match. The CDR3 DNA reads TGCGCCAGCAGTCCTTTAGCGGGGGGGAAGCAAGAGACCCAGTACTTC. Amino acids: CASSPLAGGKQETQYF.

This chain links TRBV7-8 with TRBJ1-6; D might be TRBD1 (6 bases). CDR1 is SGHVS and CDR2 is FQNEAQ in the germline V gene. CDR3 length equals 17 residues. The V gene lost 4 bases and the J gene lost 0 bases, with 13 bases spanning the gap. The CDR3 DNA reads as TGTGCCAGCAGCTCCGGACAGCCGAGCTCCTATAATTCACCCCTCCACTTT. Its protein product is CASSSGQPSSYNSPLHF.

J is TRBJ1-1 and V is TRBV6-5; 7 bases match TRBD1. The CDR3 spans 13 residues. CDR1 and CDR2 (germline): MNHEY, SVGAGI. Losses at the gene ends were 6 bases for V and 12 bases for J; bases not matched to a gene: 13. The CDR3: CASRVGQRVGTFF. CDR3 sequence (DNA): TGTGCCAGCAGAGTGGGACAGCGGGTTGGAACTTTCTTT.

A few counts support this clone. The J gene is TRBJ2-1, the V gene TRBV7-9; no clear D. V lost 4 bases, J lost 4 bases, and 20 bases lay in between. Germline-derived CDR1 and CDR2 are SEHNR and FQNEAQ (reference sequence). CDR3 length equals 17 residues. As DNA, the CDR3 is TGTGCCAGCAGCTCCCCTTCGAGGCGCTGGGTTTACAATGAGCAGTTCTTC. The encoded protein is CASSSPSRRWVYNEQFF.

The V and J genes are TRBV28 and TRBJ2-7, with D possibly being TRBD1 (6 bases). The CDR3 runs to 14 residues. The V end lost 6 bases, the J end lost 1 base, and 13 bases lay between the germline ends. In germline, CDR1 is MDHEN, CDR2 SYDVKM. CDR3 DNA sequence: TGTGCCAGCAGGCCGGGACAAGGGTCCTACGAGCAGTACTTC. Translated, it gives CASRPGQGSYEQYF.

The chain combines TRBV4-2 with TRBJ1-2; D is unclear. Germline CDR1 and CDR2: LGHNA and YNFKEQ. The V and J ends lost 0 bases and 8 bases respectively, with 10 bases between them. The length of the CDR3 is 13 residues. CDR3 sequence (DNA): TGTGCCAGCAGCCAAGATCGAGGGCGCGGCTACACCTTC. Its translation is CASSQDRGRGYTF.

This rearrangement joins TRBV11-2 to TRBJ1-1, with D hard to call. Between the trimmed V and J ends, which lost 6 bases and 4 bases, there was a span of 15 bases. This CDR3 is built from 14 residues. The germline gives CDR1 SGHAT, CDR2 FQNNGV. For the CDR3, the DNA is TGTGCCAGCAGTTCCTCTGGGCAGTTCACTGAAGCTTTCTTT. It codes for CASSSSGQFTEAFF.

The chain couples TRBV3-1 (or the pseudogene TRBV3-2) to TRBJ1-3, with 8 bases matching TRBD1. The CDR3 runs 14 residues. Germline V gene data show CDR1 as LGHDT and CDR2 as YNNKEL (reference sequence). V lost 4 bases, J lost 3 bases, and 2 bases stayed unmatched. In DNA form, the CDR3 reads TGTGCCAGCAGCCCGACAGGGGTTGGAAACACCATATATTTT. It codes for CASSPTGVGNTIYF.

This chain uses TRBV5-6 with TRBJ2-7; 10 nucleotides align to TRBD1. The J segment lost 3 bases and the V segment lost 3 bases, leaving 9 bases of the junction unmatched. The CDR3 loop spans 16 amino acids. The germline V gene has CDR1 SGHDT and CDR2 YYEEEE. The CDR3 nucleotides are TGTGCCAGCAGCTACTCGACGGGACAGGGGTACTACGAGCAGTACTTC. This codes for CASSYSTGQGYYEQYF. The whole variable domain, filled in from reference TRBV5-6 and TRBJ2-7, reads DAGVTQSPTHLIKTRGQQVTLRCSPKSGHDTVSWYQQALGQGPQFIFQYYEEEERQRGNFPDRFSGHQFPNYSSELNVNALLLGDSALYLCASSYSTGQGYYEQYFGPGTRLTVT.

As DNA, the CDR3 is TGTGCCAGCAGTTATACGTCACAGATTAATTCACCCCTCCACTTT. It codes for CASSYTSQINSPLHF. The chain joins TRBV6-5 to TRBJ1-6; D gene uncertain. V lost 3 bases, J lost 6 bases, and 12 bases lay in between. Germline loops: CDR1 MNHEY, CDR2 SVGAGI. This CDR3 has 15 amino acids.

CDR3 in amino acids: CAWTGDSRVGYGYTF. The CDR3 region has the DNA TGTGCCTGGACCGGGGACTCTCGAGTTGGCTATGGCTACACCTTC. V is TRBV30 and J is TRBJ1-2, with D perhaps matching TRBD1 (5 bases). V dropped 4 bases and J dropped 4 bases, with 19 bases sitting between them. Germline CDR1 and CDR2: GTSNPN and SVGIG (reference sequence). The CDR3 is 15 amino acids.

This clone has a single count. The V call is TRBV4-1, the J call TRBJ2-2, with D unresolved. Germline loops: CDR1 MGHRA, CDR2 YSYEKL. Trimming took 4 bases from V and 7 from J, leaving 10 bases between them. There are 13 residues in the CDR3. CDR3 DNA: TGCGCCAGCAGCCCCCCGGAGAGCGGGGAGCTGTTTTTT. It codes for CASSPPESGELFF.